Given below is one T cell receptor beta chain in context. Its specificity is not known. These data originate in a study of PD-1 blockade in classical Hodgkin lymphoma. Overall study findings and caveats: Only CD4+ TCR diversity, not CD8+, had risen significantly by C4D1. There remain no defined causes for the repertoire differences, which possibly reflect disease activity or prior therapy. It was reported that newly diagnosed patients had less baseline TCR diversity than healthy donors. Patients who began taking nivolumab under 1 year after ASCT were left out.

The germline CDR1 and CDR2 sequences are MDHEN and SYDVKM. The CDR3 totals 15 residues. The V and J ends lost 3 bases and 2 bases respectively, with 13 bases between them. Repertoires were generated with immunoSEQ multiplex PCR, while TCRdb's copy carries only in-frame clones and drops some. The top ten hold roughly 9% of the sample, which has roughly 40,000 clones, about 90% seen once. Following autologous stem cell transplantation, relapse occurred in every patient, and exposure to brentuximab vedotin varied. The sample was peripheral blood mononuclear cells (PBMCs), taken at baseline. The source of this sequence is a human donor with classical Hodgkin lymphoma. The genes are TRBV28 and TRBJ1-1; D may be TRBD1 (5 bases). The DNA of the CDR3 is TGTGCCAGCAGTTTGCCCTGGACACTCAACACTGAAGCTTTCTTT. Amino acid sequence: CASSLPWTLNTEAFF.